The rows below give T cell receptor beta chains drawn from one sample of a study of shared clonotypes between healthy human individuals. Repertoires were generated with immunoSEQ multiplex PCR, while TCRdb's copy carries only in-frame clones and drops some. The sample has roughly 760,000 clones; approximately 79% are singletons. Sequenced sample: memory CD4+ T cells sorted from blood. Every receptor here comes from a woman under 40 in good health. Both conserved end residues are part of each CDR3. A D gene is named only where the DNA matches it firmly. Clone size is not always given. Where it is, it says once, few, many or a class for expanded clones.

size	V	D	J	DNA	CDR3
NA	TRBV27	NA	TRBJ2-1	TGTGCCAGCAGTTTCCGGGGTGGCAGTTACAATGAGCAGTTCTTC	CASSFRGGSYNEQFF
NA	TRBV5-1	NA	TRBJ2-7	TGCGCCAGCAGCTTGAGTGTTTCGGATATCTACGAGCAGTACTTC	CASSLSVSDIYEQYF
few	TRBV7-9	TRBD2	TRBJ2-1	TGTGCCAGCAGCTTAAGGGCTAGCGGGTCAAGGGGAAATGAGCAGTTCTTC	CASSLRASGSRGNEQFF
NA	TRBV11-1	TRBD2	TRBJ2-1	TGTGCCAGCAGCGCGAGAGGGACTAGCGGGAACAATGAGCAGTTCTTC	CASSARGTSGNNEQFF
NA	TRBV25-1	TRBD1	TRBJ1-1	TGTGCCAGCAGTGAATCAGGGGGACGTACCGCTTTCTTT	CASSESGGRTAFF
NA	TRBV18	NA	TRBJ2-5	TGTGCCAGCTCACTCGGGGTGTTCGTTGAAGAGACCCAGTACTTC	CASSLGVFVEETQYF
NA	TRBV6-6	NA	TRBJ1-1	TGTGCCAGCAGACCGGACAGCACTGAAGCTTTCTTT	CASRPDSTEAFF
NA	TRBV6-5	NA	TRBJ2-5	TGTGCCAGCAGTTATGGGGGGCTGGTTGGTGAGACCCAGTACTTC	CASSYGGLVGETQYF
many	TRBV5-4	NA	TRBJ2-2	TGTGCCAGCAGCTTTCTAGCGAACACCGGGGAGCTGTTTTTT	CASSFLANTGELFF
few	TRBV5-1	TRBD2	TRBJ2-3	TGCGCCAGCAGCTTGGATTCTAGCGGGGGTACCTTTGGCACAGATACGCAGTATTTT	CASSLDSSGGTFGTDTQYF